This T cell receptor beta chain was captured by sequencing in a study of regulatory T cells in long-lasting Graves disease (dated by TCRdb to 2020 to 2022). In the study overall: In the newly diagnosed Graves' disease group, patients had been taking antithyroid drugs for less than 3 months. Persistent Graves' disease patients were compared with newly diagnosed Graves' disease patients by peripheral blood TCR sequencing and RNA sequencing. The study was conducted in China and was registered as a clinical trial. A total of some 33 samples were covered by TCR sequencing, comprising some 13 persistent and around 20 newly diagnosed Graves' disease patients.

Broad study findings and their caveats: TRBV28, TRBJ1-2 and TRBJ2-5 were preferentially used in persistent disease, while TRBV20-1 and TRBJ2-1 were favored in newly diagnosed disease. The authors acknowledged the small sample size as a limitation that may reduce accuracy. The study examined only peripheral blood because the primary lesion, thyroid tissue, could not be accessed. Persistent patients shared more public clonotypes among themselves (around 3,000) than newly diagnosed patients did (more than 950). Compared with newly diagnosed patients, persistent Graves' disease patients had lower TCR Shannon entropy and fewer highly expanded clones, which suggests clonal expansion. Sequencing and analysis were restricted to the TCR beta chain.

Library preparation employed multiplex PCR. Sequencing was carried out with an Illumina HiSeq 4000. iRepertoire HTBI primers and Arm-PCR amplification of CDR3 regions were used to construct TCR beta libraries. Before sequencing, the PCR products underwent gel purification. The authors processed their data as follows. Gene usage analysis of CDR3 amino acid clonotypes relied on the approximately 62 TRBV and around 13 TRBJ segments identified across samples. COPE and FqMerger were used to merge filtered high-quality paired reads into contigs. BLAST was used to align contigs to IMGT TRBV, TRBD and TRBJ reference genes, with CDR3 defined following IMGT. Any clonotype with a frequency above 0.1% was classified as a highly expanded clone. Repertoire diversity was measured by Shannon entropy, and V-J evenness by the Gini coefficient. A clonotype found in more than one individual was treated as public. TCRdb passed the public sequencing reads through fastp at Q25 and MiXCR, retaining productive beta sequences. Every distinct CDR3 protein forms one entry, paired with its most common genes and DNA. The V and J calls follow TCRdb's processing rather than the paper's. Across this sample there are over 500,000 distinct CDR3 sequences, with around 17% seen only once. The ten largest clonotypes hold about 18% of the sample.

The sample holds a few counts of this clonotype. The clone's antigen remains unknown. This may come from a read error, since a much larger clone is one base off. The CDR3, from cysteine to phenylalanine, totals 14 residues. The read is trimmed to its CDR3 DNA, 42 bases read in frame from base 1. V is clipped by 6 bases and J by 8 bases, and the sequence between their germline boundaries is 19 bases long. From a lookup of the germline V gene, CDR1 and CDR2 are MDHEN and SYDVKM. Reading the label with the study, this specimen's time point is: newly diagnosed GD, antithyroid drugs for less than 3 months. RNA was extracted from PBMCs in TRIzol for both TCR sequencing and RNA sequencing. Graves' disease was diagnosed according to American Thyroid Association guidelines. The patients came from an endocrinology department in Xi'an, China. Each patient gave about 8.1 milliliters of peripheral blood, collected in an EDTA anticoagulant tube. Ficoll Paque Plus density gradient separation was used to isolate PBMCs, and no further T cell sorting was performed. RNA quality was checked with an Agilent 2100 Bioanalyzer and agarose gel, and concentration with a NanoDrop 2000.

These data were likewise used in another study, on T cells in Graves' hyperthyroidism and ophthalmopathy. As the second publication notes: Stable Graves' hyperthyroidism was defined as no progression to ophthalmopathy during 18 months of follow-up. Hyperthyroidism patients were newly diagnosed, with disease duration under 2 months, and aged 18 to 65 years. Exclusion was applied to patients with uncontrolled infections, other autoimmune diseases, pregnancy or lactation. Diagnoses were established on the basis of clinical symptoms, serum thyroxine and TRAb, thyroid ultrasound, and orbital computed tomography. The first round of RT-PCR for the TCR CDR3 was performed with the HTBI primer set and the Qiagen OneStep RT-PCR kit. Most expanded thyroid clonotypes (frequency above 0.001) were also found in blood, which suggests that blood repertoires may mirror thyroid immune responses. A model built on a 13 V-J signature distinguished ophthalmopathy from stable hyperthyroidism, reaching around 88% sensitivity and approximately 81% specificity in cross-validation and 80%/75% in testing. In validation, the model predicted progression to ophthalmopathy a median of 6.5 months before onset, with 70% to 71% sensitivity and about 72% specificity. To identify TCR V-J signatures that set the groups apart, the researchers used a discovery cohort of more than 95 patients, made up of 40 to 45 with Graves' ophthalmopathy and 57 with stable Graves' hyperthyroidism. An independent validation cohort of about 20 hyperthyroidism patients and roughly 16 patients who later progressed to ophthalmopathy tested prospective prediction of ophthalmopathy. The roughly 90 discovery patients were divided at random into training and test sets in a 7:3 ratio. In more than 5 Graves' hyperthyroidism patients, the study also compared T-cell repertoires from thyroid tissue with T-cell repertoires from blood. After blood sampling, hyperthyroidism patients were treated with methimazole at a starting dose of 30 mg daily, and ophthalmopathy patients were treated with high-dose intravenous methylprednisolone. Libraries were constructed in a second round of multiplex PCR, after which size selection and purification were carried out. The libraries were sequenced on an Illumina HiSeq2000 using paired-end 100 bp reads. SOAPnuke was used to process the raw data, removing reads that contained adapters or uncalled bases, had a mean Phred below 15, or lacked an exact match to the constant primer or identifier. High-quality paired reads were merged with COPE v1.2.5, and unique nucleotide sequences were defined as clonotypes. MiTCR v1.1 was used to align clonotypes to the IMGT TRBV, TRBD and TRBJ reference segments. The analysis included only V-J combinations with a frequency above 0.0001, which together covered approximately 99% of the repertoires. A TCS score was defined as the ratio between F50 (clonal expansion) and ExV (chaos), using BLOSUM62-based TCRdist between CDR3 peptides within each V-J. Welch's t-statistics and random forest reduced 450 to 600 V-J features to about 12, which were used in a naive Bayes classifier (R e1071). Sample size was not statistically predetermined, and blinding of investigators to group allocation was not performed. According to the paper, TCR Vbeta CDR3 sequencing was carried out on 135 peripheral blood samples, which came from 40 to 45 ophthalmopathy, 70 to 80 hyperthyroidism and around 17 progressor patients.

Here the sequenced sample was peripheral blood mononuclear cells (PBMCs), taken at new diagnosis, from a patient treated with antithyroid drugs. The rearranged chain carries TRBV28 and TRBJ1-2; TRBD1 is perhaps the D gene, given 5 matching bases. This receptor was identified in a woman aged 25 to 39 with Graves disease. Donor details come from another sample of the same person, matched by shared clones. The DNA reads TGTGCCAGCAGGACCGCGGGGCAGGGCCACGGCTACACCTTC. The resulting protein is CASRTAGQGHGYTF.